Below, 9 T cell receptor beta chains from the same sample are listed, as sequenced in a study of blood T cells in healthy people across ages. Primed by a sample-barcoded 5' primer and a J-beta primer mix, a second PCR proceeded for about 6 to 11 cycles. TCRdb redid the calling of the 5' RACE reads with MiXCR, one entry per CDR3 protein. The data hold 650,000 to 900,000 distinct CDR3 sequences, with around two thirds observed a single time. Sequenced sample: blood. These receptors came from a man younger than 40 in good health.

This chain joins TRBV29-1 and TRBJ1-1; no reliable D call. The CDR3 loop spans 14 amino acids. CDR1 is SQVTM, CDR2 ANQGSEA, per germline. Deletions cut 0 bases from V and 6 bases from J, with 14 bases between. The CDR3 DNA is TGCAGCGTTGAAGACGGACGATGGGCGGCTGAAGCTTTCTTT. Encoded protein: CSVEDGRWAAEAFF.

The J gene is TRBJ2-4, the V gene TRBV7-2; 11 nucleotides match TRBD1. The V gene's germline CDR1 is SGHTA and CDR2 FQGNSA. This CDR3 is 20 amino acids long. J lost 0 bases, V lost 4 bases, and 14 bases had no gene match. CDR3 loop: CASSSRDRGISYLAKNIQYF. As DNA, the CDR3 is TGTGCCAGCAGCTCCAGGGACAGGGGGATCTCTTATTTAGCCAAAAACATTCAGTACTTC.

This chain connects TRBV6-1 to TRBJ2-7; D ambiguous. This CDR3 region has 14 residues. Trimming pared 3 bases from V and 4 bases from J, leaving 13 bases between. The germline gives CDR1 MNHNS, CDR2 SASEGT. The CDR3 nucleotides read TGTGCCAGCAGTGATGGACGGGCCGGATACGAGCAGTACTTC. Translated: CASSDGRAGYEQYF.

This chain uses TRBV10-3 with TRBJ1-1, with no clear D. Trimming removed 3 bases at V and 1 base at J, with 12 bases between. The germline CDR1 and CDR2 sequences are ENHRY and SYGVKD. This CDR3 comprises 15 residues. CDR3 in amino acids: CAISELFEGNTEAFF. CDR3 coding DNA: TGTGCCATCAGTGAACTATTTGAGGGGAACACTGAAGCTTTCTTT.

The chain carries TRBV9 and TRBJ1-6, with TRBD1 matching over 8 bases. The J segment lost 8 bases and the V segment lost 2 bases, leaving 9 bases of the junction unmatched. Germline-derived CDR1 and CDR2 are SGDLS and YYNGEE. The CDR3 runs 16 residues. Here the CDR3 reads CASSVEIGQGYSPLHF. CDR3 bases: TGTGCCAGCAGCGTCGAGATCGGACAGGGATATTCACCCCTCCACTTT.

V is TRBV15 and J is TRBJ2-5; perhaps TRBD2 as D (6 bases). Between the trimmed V and J ends, which lost 0 bases and 1 base, there was a span of 12 bases. Germline V gene sequence: CDR1 LNHNV, CDR2 YYDKDF (reference sequence). The CDR3 consists of 16 residues. The CDR3 coding sequence is TGTGCCACCAGCAGAGATCTTGGAGGGCTCCAAGAGACCCAGTACTTC. Its protein product is CATSRDLGGLQETQYF.

The chain is built from TRBV6-2 or TRBV6-3 and TRBJ2-5; possible D gene TRBD1, 6 bases. Germline V lookup: CDR1 MNHEY, CDR2 SVGEGT. Trimming stripped 5 bases from V and 5 bases from J, with 9 bases between. This CDR3 is 12 amino acids long. The CDR3, as DNA: TGTGCCAGCAGTAACAGGGTTGAGACCCAGTACTTC. This encodes CASSNRVETQYF.

The V gene is TRBV6-1, the J gene TRBJ2-4, with 7 nucleotides matching TRBD1. The ends lost 0 bases at V and 13 bases at J; junction bases unmatched: 18. The CDR3 contains 17 residues. Germline V gene data show CDR1 as MNHNS and CDR2 as SASEGT. This chain's CDR3 is CASSEALGTARINEQYF. The CDR3 region has the DNA TGTGCCAGCAGTGAAGCTTTAGGGACAGCTAGAATCAATGAGCAGTACTTC.

This clonotype has a handful of counts. The DNA of the CDR3 is TGTGCCAGCACCCCGGACAGTGTAGTCTACGAGCAGTACTTC. The encoded protein is CASTPDSVVYEQYF. The gene calls are TRBV6-2 or TRBV6-3 and TRBJ2-7, with D maybe TRBD1 (6 bases). The CDR3 loop spans 14 amino acids. The V gene lost 7 bases and the J gene lost 3 bases, with 16 bases spanning the gap. Germline CDR1 is MNHEY and CDR2 is SVGEGT.